This T cell receptor beta chain originates from a study of neurological immune-mediated disorders. One entry per CDR3 protein results from TCRdb running MiXCR on the 5' RACE reads. The sample has around 49,000 distinct CDR3 sequences, approximately 14% seen once; the top ten hold about 4.9%. The V and J ends lost 2 bases and 0 bases respectively, with 8 bases between them. The CDR3 contains 15 residues. Many counts were recorded for this clonotype. As to time point: longitudinal time-point 2. The specimen sequenced was PBMCs. The source is a male donor with HTLV-1-associated myelopathy (HAM/TSP). V and J are TRBV12-3 or TRBV12-4 and TRBJ1-5; D gene unclear. As DNA, the CDR3 is TGTGCCAGCAGTTTACGCGGTCTTAGCAATCAGCCCCAGCATTTT. Its translation: CASSLRGLSNQPQHF.